This TCR beta chain is from a study of PD-1 blockade in mismatch repair-deficient tumors. About the research overall: Patients had about a dozen mismatch repair-deficient cancer types and were previously treated and progressing. Points from the study as a whole: After pembrolizumab, tumor-resident clones rose rapidly, then generally contracted before radiologic responses.

This CDR3 is 14 amino acids long. Germline CDR1 reads SSHAT; CDR2 reads FNYEAQ (reference sequence). This sample's time point: approximately nine-day in vitro stimulation with candidate neoantigen peptide 3. Three pembrolizumab responders had their TCRs sequenced. Cells were stimulated around 9 days with each of roughly 7 ELISpot-reactive neoantigens. About this clone itself: Antigen specificity is unknown. A read error may account for a junction end that differs from germline.

The assay was immunoSEQ multiplex PCR, and TCRdb's table has in-frame clones only and misses some. The table shows around 10,000 clones, with 75% to 95% occurring only once. The sequence derives from an adult with mismatch repair-deficient cancer. The sample consisted of cells cultured in vitro, taken from a patient treated with pembrolizumab. The genes are TRBV7-7 and TRBJ2-5; possible D gene TRBD2, 6 bases. Written as DNA, the CDR3 is TGTGCTAGCAGCTTAATGCTAGCGCAAGAGACCCAGTACTTC. Translation: CASSLMLAQETQYF.